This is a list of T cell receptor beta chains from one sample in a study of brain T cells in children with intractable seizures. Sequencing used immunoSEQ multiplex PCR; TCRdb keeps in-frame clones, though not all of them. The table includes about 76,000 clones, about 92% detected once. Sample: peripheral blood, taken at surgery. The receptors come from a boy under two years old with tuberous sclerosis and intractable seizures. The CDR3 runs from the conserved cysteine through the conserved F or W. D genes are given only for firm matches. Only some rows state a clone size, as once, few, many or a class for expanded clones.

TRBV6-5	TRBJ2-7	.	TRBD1	CASRPTGELGYEQYF	TGTGCCAGCAGGCCTACAGGGGAGCTGGGCTACGAGCAGTACTTC
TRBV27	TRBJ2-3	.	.	CASSLSPETFTDTQYF	TGTGCCAGCAGTTTATCACCGGAGACTTTCACAGATACGCAGTATTTT
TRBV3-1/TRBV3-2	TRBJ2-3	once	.	CASSQDWEQNTQYF	TGTGCCAGCAGCCAAGATTGGGAGCAAAATACGCAGTATTTT
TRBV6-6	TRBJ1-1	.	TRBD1	CATQSGQRLEAFF	TGTGCCACCCAATCGGGACAGAGACTTGAAGCTTTCTTT
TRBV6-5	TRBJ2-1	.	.	CASSIPGDNEQFF	TGTGCCAGCAGCATCCCCGGGGACAATGAGCAGTTCTTC
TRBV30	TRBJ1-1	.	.	CAWRPRPPNTEAFF	TGTGCCTGGAGGCCCCGGCCGCCGAACACTGAAGCTTTCTTT
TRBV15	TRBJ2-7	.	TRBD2	CATSSLAVSLSYEQYF	TGTGCCACCAGCAGCCTAGCGGTATCACTCTCCTACGAGCAGTACTTC
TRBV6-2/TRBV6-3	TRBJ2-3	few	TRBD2	CASSYSFKRGGTDTQYF	TGTGCCAGCAGTTACTCATTCAAGCGGGGGGGCACAGATACGCAGTATTTT
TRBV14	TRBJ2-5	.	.	CASSQEGVGTQYF	TGTGCCAGCAGCCAAGAAGGGGTGGGGACCCAGTACTTC
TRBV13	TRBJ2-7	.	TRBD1	CASSSSRDRVTNEQYF	TGTGCCAGCAGTTCTTCCCGGGACAGGGTGACCAACGAGCAGTACTTC
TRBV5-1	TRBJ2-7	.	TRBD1	CASSSRTGVFEQYF	TGCGCCAGCAGCTCCAGGACAGGGGTGTTCGAGCAGTACTTC
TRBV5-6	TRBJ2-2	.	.	CASSLIGRTGELFF	TGTGCCAGCAGCTTGATTGGACGGACCGGGGAGCTGTTTTTT
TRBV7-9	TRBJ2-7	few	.	CASSLGRAPLQKSYEQYF	TGTGCCAGCAGCTTAGGACGGGCCCCTTTACAGAAATCCTACGAGCAGTACTTC
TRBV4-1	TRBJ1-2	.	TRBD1	CASSQDWRTGHERIYGYTF	TGCGCCAGCAGCCAAGATTGGAGGACAGGTCACGAACGAATCTATGGCTACACCTTC
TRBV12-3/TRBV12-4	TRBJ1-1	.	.	CASSLRLNTEAFF	TGTGCCAGCAGTTTACGGCTGAACACTGAAGCTTTCTTT
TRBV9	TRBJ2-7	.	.	CASSVGFGGAYEQYF	TGTGCCAGCAGCGTAGGGTTCGGAGGGGCCTACGAGCAGTACTTC
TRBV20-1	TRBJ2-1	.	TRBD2	CSASRLAGSNSPNDNEQFF	TGCAGTGCTAGTAGACTAGCGGGATCCAATTCACCAAATGACAATGAGCAGTTCTTC
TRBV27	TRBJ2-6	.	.	CASSLSGTPLGANVLTF	TGTGCCAGCAGTTTATCCGGGACTCCTCTGGGGGCCAACGTCCTGACTTTC
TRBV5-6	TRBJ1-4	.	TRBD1	CASSLDRGDEKLFF	TGTGCCAGCAGCCTCGACAGGGGGGACGAAAAACTGTTTTTT
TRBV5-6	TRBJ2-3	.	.	CASSLPSTDTQYF	TGTGCCAGCAGCTTACCGAGCACAGATACGCAGTATTTT
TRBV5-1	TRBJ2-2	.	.	CASSPMMGSLDTGELFF	TGCGCCAGCAGCCCGATGATGGGCAGCCTCGACACCGGGGAGCTGTTTTTT